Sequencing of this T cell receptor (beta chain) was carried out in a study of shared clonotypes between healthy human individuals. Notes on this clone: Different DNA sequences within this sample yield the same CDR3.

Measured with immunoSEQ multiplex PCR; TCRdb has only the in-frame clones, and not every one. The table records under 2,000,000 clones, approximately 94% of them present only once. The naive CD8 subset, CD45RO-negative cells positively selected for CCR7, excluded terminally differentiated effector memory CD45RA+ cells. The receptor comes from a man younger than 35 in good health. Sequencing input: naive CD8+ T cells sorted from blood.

CDR3 residues: CASSFGTAYEQYF. The DNA for the CDR3 is TGTGCCAGCAGCTTCGGGACAGCTTACGAGCAGTACTTC. V gene TRBV7-6 combines with J gene TRBJ2-7; 7 nucleotides match TRBD1. The CDR3 has 13 residues. The V and J ends lost 3 bases and 4 bases, in that order; junction bases with no gene match: 3. Germline CDR1 SGHVS, CDR2 FNYEAQ.